The sample holds a few counts of the clone carrying this T cell receptor (beta chain). Its antigen is not known. This CDR3 has 17 amino acids. Between the trimmed V and J ends, which lost 4 bases and 3 bases, there was a span of 20 bases. Germline CDR1 reads LGHNA; CDR2 reads YNFKEQ. Bulk tumor genomic DNA, approximately 570 ng per sample, was the template. Taken during surgery, several biopsies per primary tumor were spaced as far apart as possible within the tumor mass. Enrolled patients presented with newly diagnosed, previously untreated non-small cell lung cancer and underwent curative surgery. The study drew donors from newly diagnosed non-small cell lung cancer patients having surgery with curative intent. The data originate from a study of immune heterogeneity within non-small cell lung tumors. Whole-study results and caveats: Each patient largely had their own distinct set of high-frequency T-cell receptor beta clonotypes.

Multiplex PCR amplified the TCR beta CDR3 region. Its first round ran for nine to eleven cycles with 32 V and 13 J primers. TCRdb analysed the multiplex PCR reads with MiXCR anew, one entry per CDR3 protein. The table includes around 12,000 distinct CDR3 sequences, less than 25% detected once. The source material was lung tumor tissue. This chain links TRBV4-2 with TRBJ2-3, with D perhaps matching TRBD1 or TRBD2 (6 bases each). This TCR was sampled from a man between 60 and 70 years old with non-small cell lung cancer. The CDR3 DNA sequence: TGTGCCAGCAGCCGAACTAAGGGGGGCGGTGTGACAGATACGCAGTATTTT. Translation gives CASSRTKGGGVTDTQYF.